This T cell receptor (beta chain) was sequenced in a study of monozygotic twins with inflammatory bowel disease. Every TCR library used around 3,400 ng of total RNA. From the 5' RACE reads, TCRdb lists one entry per CDR3 protein and no DNA. The specimen's table records some 440,000 distinct CDR3 sequences. Details on this clonotype: Its antigen is not known.

CDR3 length: 16 residues. Study findings and constraints: For IBD patients, clonotypes shared with others were fewer than for healthy twins, especially with disease activity.

The J gene is TRBJ2-2, the V gene TRBV21-1; the D call from TCRdb, TRBD1, cannot be confirmed without DNA. TRBV21-1 is labeled a pseudogene. Source material: blood. This receptor was identified in a human donor with ulcerative colitis or Crohn's disease, or a healthy co-twin of an affected twin (not recorded which). This CDR3 is CASSIQGRENTGELFF.